The 27 T cell receptor beta chains presented below share a single source sample, sequenced in a study of blood T cell repertoires in COVID-19 (dated by TCRdb to the early 2020s). The library was generated by the immunoSEQ multiplex PCR assay. Here the immuneACCESS table is served through TCRdb, limited to in-frame sequences with V and J called. Missing clones are a known gap in these copies; in checked studies unresolved V genes cover under half, and the rest lacks a known reason. The sample table lists about 260,000 clones, approximately 86% of them with a count of one. The top ten clonotypes cover approximately 2% of the sample. Source material: peripheral blood. The receptors were gathered from a man aged 30-40 years with active or convalescent COVID-19.

The CDR3, as DNA: TGTGCCAGCAGTTTATCGACTGGGGAGCAGTACTTC. Amino acids: CASSLSTGEQYF. The chain joins TRBV28 to TRBJ2-7; D not certain. The CDR3 sequence is 12 residues long. V was cut by 1 base and J by 7 bases, with 8 bases left in between. From germline, CDR1 is MDHEN and CDR2 SYDVKM.

The gene calls are TRBV4-1 and TRBJ1-2; no clear D. Trimming took off 1 base at V and 4 bases at J, with 7 bases between the two ends. From germline, CDR1 is MGHRA and CDR2 YSYEKL. This CDR3 comprises 13 residues. The CDR3 DNA reads as TGCGCCAGCAGCCAAGCCGGGTTCTATGGCTACACCTTC. It specifies CASSQAGFYGYTF.

The rearrangement uses TRBV6-1 and TRBJ2-1; 9 bases agree with TRBD2. Germline V gives CDR1 MNHNS, CDR2 SASEGT. The J segment lost 8 bases and the V segment lost 1 base, leaving 9 bases of the junction unmatched. The CDR3 spans 16 residues. CDR3 residues: CASSEVVAGGLYEQFF. Written as DNA, the CDR3 is TGTGCCAGCAGTGAAGTCGTGGCGGGGGGGCTTTATGAGCAGTTCTTC.

The V gene is TRBV4-2, the J gene TRBJ1-1, with a tentative D call TRBD1 (6 bases). From germline, CDR1 is LGHNA and CDR2 YNFKEQ. The CDR3 consists of 17 residues. Trimming left V 4 bases short and J 1 base short, with 19 bases between. This chain's CDR3 is CASSRLSGTSGNTEAFF. The CDR3 DNA follows: TGTGCCAGCAGCCGACTATCCGGGACATCGGGGAACACTGAAGCTTTCTTT.

The CDR3 loop is CASSQEASGADNEQFF. CDR3 coding DNA: TGCGCCAGCAGCCAAGAGGCTAGCGGGGCCGACAATGAGCAGTTCTTC. The V and J genes are TRBV4-1 and TRBJ2-1; 9 nucleotides line up with TRBD2. Germline loops: CDR1 MGHRA, CDR2 YSYEKL. There are 16 residues in the CDR3. V shed 0 bases, J shed 5 bases, and the junction held 5 bases outside the gene matches.

This chain uses TRBV7-8 with TRBJ2-7, with 7 bases that match TRBD1. With 5 bases clipped from V and 1 base from J, the junction kept 8 bases outside the gene matches. The CDR3 is 15 amino acids. The V gene's germline CDR1 is SGHVS and CDR2 FQNEAQ. The CDR3 nucleotides are TGTGCCAGCAGCATTACAGGGGTAGGATCCTACGAGCAGTACTTC. It codes for CASSITGVGSYEQYF.

The V and J genes are TRBV9 and TRBJ2-5, with 7 bases identical to TRBD2. Germline V gene sequence: CDR1 SGDLS, CDR2 YYNGEE. The CDR3 has 12 residues. The V and J ends lost 8 bases and 4 bases, in that order; junction bases with no gene match: 5. CDR3 coding DNA: TGTGCCAGTGACTCGGGGGGAGAGACCCAGTACTTC. This codes for CASDSGGETQYF.

The chain joins TRBV12-3 or TRBV12-4 to TRBJ1-6, with D unresolved. The CDR3 is made up of 13 amino acids. The V gene lost 6 bases and the J gene lost 9 bases, with 12 bases spanning the gap. Here the CDR3 reads CASRRERVSPLHF. The CDR3 DNA reads TGTGCCAGCAGGAGGGAGAGAGTTTCACCCCTCCACTTT.

A few counts support this clone. The chain's CDR3 is CASQRGENTEAFF. CDR3 DNA: TGTGCCAGCCAGCGGGGGGAGAACACTGAAGCTTTCTTT. The genes are TRBV6-5 and TRBJ1-1; D might be TRBD1 (5 bases). The CDR3 has 13 residues. CDR1 is MNHEY and CDR2 is SVGAGI in the germline V gene. V was pared by 8 bases and J by 1 base, with 11 bases between.

The CDR3 here is CASSVTGEGNYGYTF. CDR3 sequence (DNA): TGTGCCAGCAGTGTAACCGGGGAGGGGAACTATGGCTACACCTTC. V usage is TRBV2 and J usage is TRBJ1-2, with D tentatively TRBD1 (5 bases). V was clipped by 4 bases and J by 2 bases, with 14 bases between them. CDR3 size: 15 residues. The germline CDR1 and CDR2 sequences are SNHLY and FYNNEI. Looking up the rest from reference TRBV2 and TRBJ1-2 gives the full variable domain: EPEVTQTPSHQVTQMGQEVILRCVPISNHLYFYWYRQILGQKVEFLVSFYNNEISEKSEIFDDQFSVERPDGSNFTLKIRSTKLEDSAMYFCASSVTGEGNYGYTFGSGTRLTVV.

The chain combines TRBV5-5 with TRBJ1-2; 7 bases are shared with TRBD1. Germline values: CDR1 SGHKS, CDR2 YYEKEE (reference sequence). The CDR3 contains 15 residues. J gave up 0 bases and V 3 bases, and 5 bases lay outside the gene matches. CDR3 protein: CASSSRQGANYGYTF. The CDR3 nucleotides read TGTGCCAGCAGCTCAAGACAGGGAGCTAACTATGGCTACACCTTC.

The gene calls are TRBV7-3 and TRBJ2-2, with 7 bases fitting TRBD1. Germline CDR1 reads SGHTA; CDR2 reads FQGTGA. Trimming at V came to 5 bases and at J to 2 bases, leaving 8 bases not matched to a gene. CDR3 length equals 16 residues. This chain's CDR3 is CASSPPGQTNTGELFF. The CDR3 region has the DNA TGTGCCAGCAGCCCACCGGGACAGACTAACACCGGGGAGCTGTTTTTT.

V gene TRBV4-3 combines with J gene TRBJ2-1; D might be TRBD2 (5 bases). The germline V and J ends were trimmed by 1 base and 1 base, with 11 bases remaining between them. Per the germline V gene, CDR1 is LGHNA and CDR2 is YSLEER. The CDR3 contains 16 residues. CDR3 coding DNA: TGCGCCAGCAGCCAAGTTCGGGGTGGTTCCTACAATGAGCAGTTCTTC. Translated: CASSQVRGGSYNEQFF.

The chain carries TRBV5-1 and TRBJ1-1; 7 nucleotides agree with TRBD1. Trimming removed 4 bases from V and 2 bases from J; junction bases left unmatched: 5. The CDR3 length is 14 residues. Germline V gene data show CDR1 as SGHRS and CDR2 as YFSETQ. CDR3 sequence reads: CASSAGQVNTEAFF. The CDR3 DNA reads TGCGCCAGCAGCGCTGGACAGGTCAACACTGAAGCTTTCTTT.

The V gene is TRBV18, the J gene TRBJ2-1; D is possibly TRBD1 (5 bases). Trimming removed 2 bases from V and 6 bases from J, with 14 bases in between. The length of the CDR3 is 15 residues. The germline V gene encodes CDR1 KGHSH and CDR2 LQKENI. DNA for the CDR3: TGTGCCAGCTCACCATCTTCAGGGCTTGGCAATGAGCAGTTCTTC. Its translation is CASSPSSGLGNEQFF.

This chain connects TRBV19 to TRBJ1-1, with unresolved D. The germline V and J ends were trimmed by 3 bases and 3 bases, with 14 bases remaining between them. The CDR3 is 15 residues long. Per the germline V gene, CDR1 is LNHDA and CDR2 is SQIVND (reference sequence). The CDR3 loop is CASSISVRSDTEAFF. The CDR3, as DNA: TGTGCCAGTAGTATCTCTGTTCGGTCGGACACTGAAGCTTTCTTT. Supplemented by reference TRBV19 and TRBJ1-1, the full variable domain reads DGGITQSPKYLFRKEGQNVTLSCEQNLNHDAMYWYRQDPGQGLRLIYYSQIVNDFQKGDIAEGYSVSREKKESFPLTVTSAQKNPTAFYLCASSISVRSDTEAFFGQGTRLTVV.

The chain combines TRBV7-3 with TRBJ2-1, with 13 positions matching TRBD2. CDR1 and CDR2 (germline): SGHTA, FQGTGA. This CDR3 is built from 15 residues. V lost 4 bases, J lost 11 bases, and 8 bases stayed unmatched. CDR3 nucleotide sequence: TGTGCCAGCAGCTCGGGACTAGCGGGGTCGGATAAGCAGTTCTTC. Translation gives CASSSGLAGSDKQFF. Complete variable domain (other parts from reference TRBV7-3 and TRBJ2-1): GAGVSQTPSNKVTEKGKYVELRCDPISGHTALYWYRQSLGQGPEFLIYFQGTGAADDSGLPNDRFFAVRPEGSVSTLKIQRTERGDSAVYLCASSSGLAGSDKQFFGPGTRLTVL.

The chain recombines TRBV7-6 with TRBJ1-1; D is uncertain. From germline, CDR1 is SGHVS and CDR2 FNYEAQ. V gave up 6 bases and J gave up 3 bases, with 11 bases separating them. This CDR3 comprises 13 residues. In DNA form, the CDR3 reads TGTGCCAGCAGTCCGTACTTGGACACTGAAGCTTTCTTT. Its translation is CASSPYLDTEAFF.

This chain links TRBV27 with TRBJ2-1, with 11 bases lining up with TRBD1. The CDR3 extends over 17 amino acids. CDR1 and CDR2 from the germline V gene are MNHEY and SMNVEV (reference sequence). The V and J ends lost 2 bases and 2 bases, in that order; junction bases with no gene match: 5. The DNA for the CDR3 is TGTGCCAGCAGTTTAGGCTCGGGACAGGGGGCCTACAATGAGCAGTTCTTC. This gives the protein CASSLGSGQGAYNEQFF.

The V and J genes are TRBV5-4 and TRBJ2-5, with D perhaps TRBD1 (5 bases). The CDR3 spans 17 residues. Trimming stripped 4 bases from V and 4 bases from J, with 23 bases between. From germline, CDR1 is SGHNT and CDR2 YYREEE (reference sequence). The CDR3 region is CASSPQSKQATGETQYF. The DNA of the CDR3 is TGTGCCAGCAGCCCACAATCAAAACAGGCAACGGGAGAGACCCAGTACTTC.

In this sample, this clone turned up once. The chain has TRBV5-1 and TRBJ2-2; 7 bases line up with TRBD1. From germline, CDR1 is SGHRS and CDR2 YFSETQ. The CDR3 length is 17 residues. V lost 5 bases and J lost 1; bases outside the gene matches: 11. CDR3 sequence (DNA): TGCGCCAGCAGTAAACAGAGGGGGCTTATGAACACCGGGGAGCTGTTTTTT. Translating it yields CASSKQRGLMNTGELFF.

The rearrangement joins TRBV7-9 to TRBJ1-2; weak D call: TRBD1 (6 bases). The CDR3 sequence is 12 residues long. Germline V lookup: CDR1 SEHNR, CDR2 FQNEAQ (reference sequence). V gave up 5 bases and J gave up 8 bases, with 12 bases separating them. In DNA, the CDR3 is TGTGCCAGCAGCCCGTACAGGGACGGCTACACCTTC. Protein product: CASSPYRDGYTF. The variable domain in full, completed from reference TRBV7-9 and TRBJ1-2, reads DTGVSQNPRHKITKRGQNVTFRCDPISEHNRLYWYRQTLGQGPEFLTYFQNEAQLEKSRLLSDRFSAERPKGSFSTLEIQRTEQGDSAMYLCASSPYRDGYTFGSGTRLTVV.

The V and J genes are TRBV6-2 or TRBV6-3 and TRBJ2-2; 10 bases are a match to TRBD1. The germline gives CDR1 MNHEY, CDR2 SVGEGT. CDR3 size: 15 residues. Trimming cost V 6 bases and J 7 bases; bases outside gene matches: 8. The CDR3 nucleotides are TGTGCCAGCAGCTCGACAGGGGGCAAGATCGGGGAGCTGTTTTTT. It specifies CASSSTGGKIGELFF.

This clone has only one observation. The chain carries TRBV3-1 (or the pseudogene TRBV3-2) and TRBJ2-3; D is possibly TRBD2 (6 bases). The CDR3 runs 15 residues. Trimming removed 1 base from V and 4 bases from J, with 12 bases in between. The V gene's germline CDR1 is LGHDT and CDR2 YNNKEL (reference sequence). DNA for the CDR3: TGTGCCAGCAGCCAAGTCTCAGGCGGGGCAGATACGCAGTATTTT. Residues: CASSQVSGGADTQYF.

The chain has TRBV30 and TRBJ1-2, with D maybe TRBD1 (5 bases). The CDR3 runs to 16 residues. V was trimmed by 1 base and J by 12 bases, leaving 27 bases between them. Germline V gene sequence: CDR1 GTSNPN, CDR2 SVGIG (reference sequence). For the CDR3, the DNA is TGTGCCTGGAGTGCATTTGTATTTAGAAAGGGACTACCGGACACCTTC. Protein: CAWSAFVFRKGLPDTF.

This clone showed up just a few times. The chain links TRBV29-1 to TRBJ1-1, with D hard to call. CDR1 is SQVTM, CDR2 ANQGSEA, per germline. Trimming took 4 bases from V and 0 from J, leaving 12 bases between them. This CDR3 contains 14 residues. DNA of the CDR3: TGCAGCGTTGCACCCCCCGAGGTGAACACTGAAGCTTTCTTT. This codes for CSVAPPEVNTEAFF.

This chain links TRBV6-5 with TRBJ1-3, with unresolved D. Germline V gives CDR1 MNHEY, CDR2 SVGAGI. This CDR3 has 15 amino acids. Trimming pared 2 bases from V and 0 bases from J, leaving 8 bases between. The CDR3 region is CASSYHSSSGNTIYF. Here the CDR3 DNA reads TGTGCCAGCAGTTACCACAGCAGCTCTGGAAACACCATATATTTT.